This T cell receptor (beta chain) was recorded in a study of blood T cell repertoires in COVID-19. Study information: T cells, B-cell-depleted T cells, or PBMCs supplied cDNA or gDNA.

The CDR3 is 16 residues long. Trimming took off 2 bases at V and 2 bases at J, with 13 bases between the two ends. The germline V gene has CDR1 LGHNA and CDR2 YNFKEQ. How the authors handled the data: Amplification of reference gene primers was used by the study to estimate nucleated cell counts. The protocol was immunoSEQ multiplex PCR, while the TCRdb copy is restricted to in-frame clones and leaves out a portion. The V and J calls and the clone size are those of that table, but D and trimming were determined from the DNA. The sample includes approximately 190,000 clones, roughly 86% seen only once; the top ten take roughly 5.3%.

The V gene is TRBV4-2, the J gene TRBJ1-5; D not certain. Sequenced sample: peripheral blood. The origin of this receptor is a woman between 65 and 79 years old with active or convalescent COVID-19. The CDR3 region is CASSQSTLGGNQPQHF. The CDR3 DNA is TGTGCCAGCAGCCAATCTACCCTCGGGGGCAATCAGCCCCAGCATTTT.